This T cell receptor (beta chain) was profiled in a study of T cell repertoires in cytomegalovirus infection. Study context: Matching HLA type, along with CMV infection, was indicated by public TCR beta signatures. Notes on the study in general: Accumulated public TCR beta family frequency recognized individuals carrying CMV together with the relevant HLA. The study found HLA-C-restricted CMV-specific TCR beta clonotypes dominating the ex vivo response.

TCRdb re-analysed the reads in MiXCR, keeping a single row per CDR3 protein. Here the sample spans about 310,000 distinct CDR3 sequences, roughly 15% being singletons. Remarks on this clonotype: Its antigen is as yet unknown.

Germline assignment: CDR1 MDHEN and CDR2 SYDVKM. This CDR3 spans 14 amino acids. The V end was cut by 3 bases, the J end by 7 bases, with 10 bases between. The TCR was taken from a human donor in good health (CMV status not recorded). Some clones in this sample may be carry-over from other donors' samples. This rearrangement joins TRBV28 to TRBJ1-6; D gene ambiguous. The sequenced material came from PBMCs. The CDR3 protein is CASSFVQENSPLHF. DNA for the CDR3: TGTGCCAGCAGTTTCGTGCAGGAAAATTCACCCCTCCACTTT.